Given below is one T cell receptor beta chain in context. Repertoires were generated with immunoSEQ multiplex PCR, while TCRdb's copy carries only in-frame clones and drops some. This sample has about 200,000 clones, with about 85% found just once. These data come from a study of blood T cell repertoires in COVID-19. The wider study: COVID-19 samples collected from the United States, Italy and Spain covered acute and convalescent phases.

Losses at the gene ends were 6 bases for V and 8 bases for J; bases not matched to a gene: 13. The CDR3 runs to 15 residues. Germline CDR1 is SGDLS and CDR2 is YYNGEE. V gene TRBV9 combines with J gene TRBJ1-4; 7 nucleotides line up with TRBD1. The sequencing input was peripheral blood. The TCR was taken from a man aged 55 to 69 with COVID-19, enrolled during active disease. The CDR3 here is CASTRGAQLREKLFF. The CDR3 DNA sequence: TGTGCCAGCACCAGGGGGGCCCAACTTCGAGAAAAACTGTTTTTT.